The 29 T cell receptor beta chains below all came from one sample that was sequenced in a study of cytomegalovirus exposure and HLA in healthy donors. Researchers ran the PCR with 60 Vbeta and 13 Jbeta primers. The table came from immunoSEQ multiplex PCR; TCRdb's copy has only in-frame clones and leaves some out. Found here are approximately 110,000 clones, around 82% of them singletons; the top ten hold 3.6%. Source material: PBMCs. The receptors derive from a man between 35 and 55 years old in good health and CMV-seronegative.

J is TRBJ2-5 and V is TRBV7-9; the D gene is possibly TRBD2 (6 bases). The germline V gene encodes CDR1 SEHNR and CDR2 FQNEAQ (reference sequence). This CDR3 region has 16 residues. Trimming shortened V by 5 bases and J by 2 bases, and 18 bases separated the two germline ends. CDR3 DNA: TGTGCCAGCAGCCCGCCTGGGCGGGCGGGACAAGAGACCCAGTACTTC. It codes for CASSPPGRAGQETQYF.

The rearrangement uses TRBV11-2 and TRBJ2-2; 7 bases agree with TRBD1. Trimming at V came to 6 bases and at J to 4 bases, leaving 11 bases not matched to a gene. The CDR3 consists of 16 residues. CDR1 SGHAT and CDR2 FQNNGV come from the germline V gene. DNA for the CDR3: TGTGCCAGCAGTATTCCTACAGGGGTGGGCACCGGGGAGCTGTTTTTT. It codes for CASSIPTGVGTGELFF. The variable domain in full, completed from reference TRBV11-2 and TRBJ2-2, reads EAGVAQSPRYKIIEKRQSVAFWCNPISGHATLYWYQQILGQGPKLLIQFQNNGVVDDSQLPKDRFSAERLKGVDSTLKIQPAKLEDSAVYLCASSIPTGVGTGELFFGEGSRLTVL.

This rearrangement joins TRBV19 to TRBJ1-5, with a tentative D call TRBD1 (6 bases). CDR1 is LNHDA and CDR2 is SQIVND in the germline V gene (reference sequence). The CDR3 spans 16 residues. V was shortened by 3 bases and J by 3 bases, with 15 bases between the two germline ends. CDR3 in DNA: TGTGCCAGTAGTATTCTAACCGGACAGAACAATCAGCCCCAGCATTTT. Translation: CASSILTGQNNQPQHF.

V usage is TRBV13 and J usage is TRBJ2-1, with TRBD1 as a possible D gene (6 bases). The CDR3 runs 16 residues. With 5 bases removed from V and 9 bases from J, the gap between germline ends came to 23 bases. Germline CDR1 reads PRHDT; CDR2 reads FYEKMQ (reference sequence). CDR3 loop: CASSTDELVTGGEQFF. The DNA for the CDR3 is TGTGCCAGCAGCACGGACGAACTAGTGACAGGCGGTGAGCAGTTCTTC.

The chain uses TRBV7-9 and TRBJ1-5; D not certain. This CDR3 contains 13 residues. V lost 1 base to trimming and J lost 9 bases, with 10 bases between them. CDR1 is SEHNR and CDR2 is FQNEAQ in the germline V gene (reference sequence). CDR3 in DNA: TGTGCCAGCAGCTTAGACTCAAATTTGCCCCAGCATTTT. The encoded protein is CASSLDSNLPQHF. Based on the CDR3 plus reference TRBV7-9 and TRBJ1-5, the full variable domain is DTGVSQNPRHKITKRGQNVTFRCDPISEHNRLYWYRQTLGQGPEFLTYFQNEAQLEKSRLLSDRFSAERPKGSFSTLEIQRTEQGDSAMYLCASSLDSNLPQHFGDGTRLSIL.

This clone was recorded a few times. The J gene is TRBJ1-5, the V gene TRBV19; D might be TRBD1 (6 bases). Germline V gene data show CDR1 as LNHDA and CDR2 as SQIVND (reference sequence). Trimming left V 4 bases short and J 4 bases short, with 11 bases between. CDR3 length: 14 residues. The CDR3 coding sequence is TGTGCCAGTAGTACAGGGGCACCTAATCAGCCCCAGCATTTT. Its protein is CASSTGAPNQPQHF.

The chain joins TRBV19 to TRBJ1-6, with D possibly being TRBD1 (5 bases). The CDR3 has 15 residues. Germline CDR1 is LNHDA and CDR2 is SQIVND (reference sequence). Trimming stripped 5 bases from V and 7 bases from J, with 15 bases between. CDR3 in DNA: TGTGCCAGTAGTCTCTTGAGGACAAGCAATTCACCCCTCCACTTT. Translated: CASSLLRTSNSPLHF.

This clone was detected only once. This chain connects TRBV13 to TRBJ2-6; D is possibly TRBD1 (6 bases). Germline CDR1 PRHDT, CDR2 FYEKMQ (reference sequence). The ends were cut back, 2 bases at V and 4 bases at J, with 9 bases in the middle. This CDR3 contains 15 residues. The CDR3 region is CASSLPGTGANVLTF. The DNA for the CDR3 is TGTGCCAGCAGCTTACCCGGGACAGGGGCCAACGTCCTGACTTTC.

This sequence joins TRBV7-8 and TRBJ2-7; 8 bases line up with TRBD2. This CDR3 is 12 amino acids long. Germline trimming cut 8 bases from V and 7 bases from J; bases unmatched to any gene: 7. Per the germline V gene, CDR1 is SGHVS and CDR2 is FQNEAQ. The DNA for the CDR3 is TGTGCCAGCGGGCCTCGGGAGGGGGAGCAGTACTTC. Encoded protein: CASGPREGEQYF. Looking up the rest from reference TRBV7-8 and TRBJ2-7 gives the full variable domain: GAGVSQSPRYKVAKRGQDVALRCDPISGHVSLFWYQQALGQGPEFLTYFQNEAQLDKSGLPSDRFFAERPEGSVSTLKIQRTQQEDSAVYLCASGPREGEQYFGPGTRLTVT.

The rearrangement joins TRBV6-6 to TRBJ2-3; D unclear. There are 15 residues in the CDR3. The germline V gene has CDR1 MNHNY and CDR2 SVGAGI (reference sequence). The V gene lost 6 bases and the J gene lost 0 bases, with 13 bases spanning the gap. CDR3 in amino acids: CASRTNRASTDTQYF. The CDR3 nucleotides are TGTGCCAGCAGAACGAACAGAGCTAGCACAGATACGCAGTATTTT.

This CDR3 is CASSVAPTVEANYGYTF. The CDR3 nucleotides are TGTGCCAGCAGTGTAGCGCCGACTGTAGAGGCGAACTATGGCTACACCTTC. The J gene is TRBJ1-2, the V gene TRBV6-1; D uncertain. V was cut by 4 bases and J by 2 bases, with 20 bases left in between. In germline, CDR1 is MNHNS, CDR2 SASEGT. CDR3 size: 17 residues.

This clone has a single count. This chain uses TRBV6-5 with TRBJ1-2; 7 bases agree with TRBD1. The CDR3 covers 13 residues. Germline lookup yields CDR1 MNHEY and CDR2 SVGAGI. V shed 8 bases and J 13 bases; nucleotides not matched to a gene: 16. CDR3 residues: CASREQGEEWATF. The CDR3 DNA follows: TGTGCCAGCCGAGAGCAGGGGGAGGAATGGGCCACCTTC.

The rearrangement links TRBV25-1 to TRBJ2-1; no firm D call. Germline loops: CDR1 MGHDK, CDR2 SYGVNS. Deletions cut 1 base from V and 7 bases from J, with 11 bases between. There are 14 residues in the CDR3. CDR3 sequence: CASSESLRPNEQFF. The CDR3, as DNA: TGTGCCAGCAGTGAATCTCTCAGGCCGAATGAGCAGTTCTTC.

The rearrangement links TRBV5-4 to TRBJ2-7, with TRBD1 matching over 12 bases. Germline trimming cut 9 bases from V and 2 bases from J; bases unmatched to any gene: 9. From germline, CDR1 is SGHNT and CDR2 YYREEE (reference sequence). The CDR3 loop spans 15 amino acids. The CDR3 coding sequence is TGTGCCACTAGGGAGGGACAGGGGGCGGCCTACGAGCAGTACTTC. The encoded protein is CATREGQGAAYEQYF.

The chain uses TRBV7-2 and TRBJ1-2; D is uncertain. V was pared by 1 base and J by 3 bases, with 9 bases between. Per the germline V gene, CDR1 is SGHTA and CDR2 is FQGNSA. CDR3 length equals 14 residues. The CDR3 spells CASSLGEGYYGYTF. CDR3 sequence (DNA): TGTGCCAGCAGCTTAGGGGAGGGATACTATGGCTACACCTTC.

This rearrangement joins TRBV19 to TRBJ1-5; D is unresolved. This CDR3 has 15 amino acids. From germline, CDR1 is LNHDA and CDR2 SQIVND (reference sequence). Trimming removed 8 bases from V and 0 bases from J, with 14 bases in between. The CDR3 DNA sequence: TGTGCCAGTTCCCCAGAGGCGTATAGCAATCAGCCCCAGCATTTT. Translated: CASSPEAYSNQPQHF. Using reference TRBV19 and TRBJ1-5 for the parts outside the CDR3, the full variable domain is DGGITQSPKYLFRKEGQNVTLSCEQNLNHDAMYWYRQDPGQGLRLIYYSQIVNDFQKGDIAEGYSVSREKKESFPLTVTSAQKNPTAFYLCASSPEAYSNQPQHFGDGTRLSIL.

The V call is TRBV6-6, the J call TRBJ2-7; D perhaps matches TRBD2 (6 bases). The CDR3 has 14 amino acids. V lost 3 bases and J lost 7, with 16 bases in between. CDR1 is MNHNY, CDR2 SVGAGI, per germline (reference sequence). The DNA for the CDR3 is TGTGCCAGCAGTTATAGGTTGGAGGGTTGGGAGCAGTACTTC. It translates to CASSYRLEGWEQYF.

The chain carries TRBV5-1 and TRBJ2-7, with TRBD1 matching over 10 bases. The trim removed 0 bases at V and 4 bases at J, leaving 4 bases unmatched. Germline loops: CDR1 SGHRS, CDR2 YFSETQ. The CDR3 sequence is 15 residues long. In DNA form, the CDR3 reads TGCGCCAGCAGCTTGGGAGGGACAGGGGAGTACGAGCAGTACTTC. Translation: CASSLGGTGEYEQYF.

This clone was observed a single time. The chain links TRBV30 to TRBJ2-1; perhaps TRBD1 as D (5 bases). V gave up 0 bases and J gave up 2 bases, with 17 bases separating them. Germline V gives CDR1 GTSNPN, CDR2 SVGIG (reference sequence). This CDR3 region has 17 residues. The CDR3 is CAWSVSLGLDTYNEQFF. CDR3 DNA: TGTGCCTGGAGTGTATCTTTGGGGTTGGACACCTACAATGAGCAGTTCTTC.

The sample holds one count of this clone. This chain uses TRBV6-6 with TRBJ1-6; D may be TRBD1 (6 bases). Trimming cost V 2 bases and J 10 bases, with 9 bases left between them. Per germline, CDR1 MNHNY and CDR2 SVGAGI (reference sequence). CDR3 length equals 13 residues. The CDR3 region is CASSYGGGSPLHF. The CDR3 DNA reads as TGTGCCAGCAGTTACGGGGGGGGCTCACCCCTCCACTTT.

This chain joins TRBV5-1 and TRBJ2-2; tentatively, D is TRBD2 (6 bases). Germline CDR1 and CDR2: SGHRS and YFSETQ. The CDR3 is 13 amino acids. Trimming left V 4 bases short and J 6 bases short, with 10 bases between. This CDR3 is CASSPRRAGELFF. CDR3 nucleotides: TGCGCCAGCAGCCCAAGGAGGGCCGGGGAGCTGTTTTTT.

The chain links TRBV7-9 to TRBJ2-2; tentatively, D is TRBD1 (6 bases). Trimming pared 5 bases from V and 7 bases from J, leaving 8 bases between. The CDR3 sequence is 12 residues long. Germline CDR1 is SEHNR and CDR2 is FQNEAQ (reference sequence). In DNA, the CDR3 is TGTGCCAGCAGCGCGGACAGCGGGGAGCTGTTTTTT. As protein: CASSADSGELFF. Looking up the rest from reference TRBV7-9 and TRBJ2-2 gives the full variable domain: DTGVSQNPRHKITKRGQNVTFRCDPISEHNRLYWYRQTLGQGPEFLTYFQNEAQLEKSRLLSDRFSAERPKGSFSTLEIQRTEQGDSAMYLCASSADSGELFFGEGSRLTVL.

This clone appeared a few times. The CDR3 region is CASSLDNRGRTGELFF. The CDR3 coding sequence is TGTGCCAGCAGCTTGGACAACAGGGGGCGCACCGGGGAGCTGTTTTTT. V is TRBV5-4 and J is TRBJ2-2, with 9 bases matching TRBD1. Unmatched junction bases numbered 4, after V lost 0 bases and J lost 4 bases. Germline V gene sequence: CDR1 SGHNT, CDR2 YYREEE (reference sequence). The CDR3 spans 16 residues.

The chain combines TRBV19 with TRBJ1-1; 9 bases map to TRBD1. This CDR3 comprises 14 residues. Trimming removed 4 bases from V and 10 bases from J; junction bases left unmatched: 10. Germline lookup yields CDR1 LNHDA and CDR2 SQIVND (reference sequence). In nucleotides, the CDR3 is TGTGCCAGTAGTACCCGGGACAGGGTATATGGAGCTTTCTTT. This codes for CASSTRDRVYGAFF.

This rearrangement joins TRBV19 to TRBJ2-3; D is undetermined. Germline CDR1 is LNHDA and CDR2 is SQIVND (reference sequence). This CDR3 has 9 amino acids. The V and J ends lost 9 bases and 6 bases respectively, with 4 bases between them. CDR3 in DNA: TGTGCCAGCGGGGATACGCAGTATTTT. This sequence encodes CASGDTQYF.

The gene calls are TRBV28 and TRBJ1-4; D gene unclear. The CDR3 loop spans 15 amino acids. Germline V CDR1 and CDR2: MDHEN, SYDVKM. V lost 3 bases and J 4 bases, leaving 12 bases between the germline ends. The CDR3 DNA reads TGTGCCAGCAGTTTTATGACGGAGAGTAATGAAAAACTGTTTTTT. It codes for CASSFMTESNEKLFF.

This clone was detected only a few times. V usage is TRBV28 and J usage is TRBJ2-3, with 11 bases that match TRBD2. Per the germline V gene, CDR1 is MDHEN and CDR2 is SYDVKM. The J segment lost 1 base and the V segment lost 7 bases, leaving 13 bases of the junction unmatched. The CDR3 spans 18 residues. Here the CDR3 reads CASTLGTGLAVGTDTQYF. The CDR3 DNA follows: TGTGCCAGCACCTTAGGTACGGGACTAGCGGTGGGCACAGATACGCAGTATTTT.

Only a few counts were recorded for this clone. This rearrangement joins TRBV11-2 to TRBJ2-2; D remains unclear. Looked up from germline, CDR1 is SGHAT and CDR2 is FQNNGV. V was cut by 6 bases and J by 5 bases, with 7 bases left in between. CDR3 length: 12 amino acids. For the CDR3, the DNA is TGTGCCAGCAGTCATCTAACCGGGGAGCTGTTTTTT. It is translated as CASSHLTGELFF.

The rearrangement links TRBV11-2 to TRBJ2-7; a possible D gene is TRBD2 (6 bases). V lost 5 bases to trimming and J lost 0 bases, with 11 bases between them. Per the germline V gene, CDR1 is SGHAT and CDR2 is FQNNGV. The CDR3 loop spans 14 amino acids. CDR3 sequence reads: CASSPRLDSYEQYF. The CDR3 DNA reads TGTGCCAGCAGCCCCCGACTAGACTCCTACGAGCAGTACTTC.